The present TCR beta chain was sequenced within a study of CD8 T cells in Susac syndrome. When the RNA was reverse transcribed, random hexamers were used with an input of about 0.5 to 1 ug. With immunoSEQ multiplex PCR, TCR beta CDR3 was amplified across 54 Vbeta and 13 Jbeta. In TCRdb, the immunoSEQ multiplex PCR reads were re-called with MiXCR into one record per CDR3 protein. The table has some 120,000 distinct CDR3 sequences, 90% to 95% seen once; the top ten hold more than 0.1%. Controls were healthy donors (matched for age and sex). TEMRA cells were FACS-enriched, while CD8+ and CD4+ T cells were negatively isolated. Germline trimming cut 5 bases from V and 8 bases from J; bases unmatched to any gene: 10. The length of the CDR3 is 14 residues. Germline assignment: CDR1 SEHNR and CDR2 FQNEAQ (reference sequence).

The material sequenced was CD4+ T cells from PBMCs. This TCR came from a human donor in good health. The chain combines TRBV7-9 with TRBJ2-7; 9 nucleotides line up with TRBD1. This CDR3 reads CASSAGTGWTKQYF. In DNA, the CDR3 is TGTGCCAGCAGCGCCGGGACAGGGTGGACTAAGCAGTACTTC.